Below are 17 T cell receptor beta chains sequenced from a single sample in a study of long-term antiretroviral therapy in people with HIV. Survey-level immunoSEQ v3.0 assays were run. Clones were read by immunoSEQ multiplex PCR, and TCRdb kept only the in-frame ones, dropping some. The sample yields over 15,000 clones, approximately 89% seen once. The specimen was unsorted PBMCs, collected 0.5 years after starting antiretroviral therapy. The receptors here all came from a middle-aged man with HIV.

The J gene is TRBJ2-5, the V gene TRBV28, with 10 positions matching TRBD2. Germline V lookup: CDR1 MDHEN, CDR2 SYDVKM. There are 15 residues in the CDR3. J gave up 5 bases and V 11 bases, and 14 bases lay outside the gene matches. Written as DNA, the CDR3 is TGTGCCCACGGGCTAGCGGGAGCGGGAGGGGAGACCCAGTACTTC. It codes for CAHGLAGAGGETQYF.

The V gene is TRBV21-1, the J gene TRBJ2-7. TRBV21-1 corresponds to a pseudogene. CDR3 length equals 12 residues. CDR3 in amino acids: CASSNGRAEQYF. The DNA for the CDR3 is TGTGCCAGCAGCAATGGAAGGGCCGAGCAGTACTTC.

This chain joins TRBV29-1 and TRBJ2-3, with no clear D. Trimming pared 3 bases from V and 1 base from J, leaving 8 bases between. The CDR3 is 13 amino acids. Germline assignment: CDR1 SQVTM and CDR2 ANQGSEA. CDR3: CSVDGRGTDTQYF. In DNA, the CDR3 is TGCAGCGTTGACGGAAGGGGCACAGATACGCAGTATTTT.

The V gene is TRBV29-1, the J gene TRBJ2-6, with 7 bases aligning to TRBD1. The CDR3 has 14 amino acids. Germline CDR1 SQVTM, CDR2 ANQGSEA. The V gene end was trimmed by 6 bases and the J gene end by 8 bases; junction bases not matched to a gene: 10. The CDR3 reads CSVQGGPETNVLTF. Here the CDR3 DNA reads TGCAGCGTCCAAGGGGGCCCAGAAACCAACGTCCTGACTTTC.

V and J are TRBV25-1 and TRBJ2-7; the D is unclear. V was cut by 6 bases and J by 2 bases, with 14 bases left in between. Germline V gives CDR1 MGHDK, CDR2 SYGVNS. The CDR3 consists of 14 residues. The CDR3 here is CASRMAGGTYEQYF. Here the CDR3 DNA reads TGTGCCAGCAGGATGGCAGGCGGAACCTACGAGCAGTACTTC.

The CDR3 DNA is TGCGCCAGCAGCCAAGAGGTAACCGGGGGCCTCGGTCGGGAGCAGTTCTTC. Translated: CASSQEVTGGLGREQFF. V and J are TRBV4-3 and TRBJ2-1; either TRBD1 or TRBD2 may supply D (6 bases each). The CDR3 runs 17 residues. CDR1 is LGHNA, CDR2 YSLEER, per germline. Trimming took 0 bases from V and 10 from J, leaving 22 bases between them.

This clone was counted a single time. The chain couples TRBV4-1 to TRBJ1-2, with D tentatively TRBD1 (6 bases). Between the trimmed V and J ends, which lost 2 bases and 8 bases, there was a span of 18 bases. The CDR3 is 15 residues long. The V gene's germline CDR1 is MGHRA and CDR2 YSYEKL. In nucleotides, the CDR3 is TGCGCCAGCAGCCAACAGGGACAAGGGAGGGGAGGCTACACCTTC. This translates into CASSQQGQGRGGYTF.

The chain is built from TRBV6-1 and TRBJ1-5; TRBD1 aligns across 8 bases. Trimming at V came to 2 bases and at J to 0 bases, leaving 18 bases not matched to a gene. The CDR3 is 21 amino acids. CDR1 MNHNS and CDR2 SASEGT come from the germline V gene. The CDR3 loop reads CASSELPGGTGLKYSNQPQHF. DNA for the CDR3: TGTGCCAGCAGTGAACTCCCTGGCGGGACAGGCCTAAAATATAGCAATCAGCCCCAGCATTTT.

The chain uses TRBV10-2 and TRBJ1-4; 8 bases map to TRBD1. Germline V gene data show CDR1 as WSHSY and CDR2 as SAAADI. The CDR3 runs 15 residues. The J segment lost 5 bases and the V segment lost 5 bases, leaving 7 bases of the junction unmatched. CDR3 sequence: CASSPRGTGNEKLFF. The CDR3 DNA reads TGCGCCAGCAGTCCCCGCGGGACAGGCAATGAAAAACTGTTTTTT.

The V gene is TRBV7-2, the J gene TRBJ2-7, with D possibly TRBD2 on 7 matching bases. This CDR3 is built from 16 residues. From germline, CDR1 is SGHTA and CDR2 FQGNSA. V was cut by 1 base and J by 0 bases, with 13 bases left in between. The CDR3 DNA reads as TGTGCCAGCAGCTTAGACAAAGGGGGGGGCTCCTACGAGCAGTACTTC. It yields the protein CASSLDKGGGSYEQYF. The variable domain in full, with the rest retrieved from reference TRBV7-2 and TRBJ2-7, is GAGVSQSPSNKVTEKGKDVELRCDPISGHTALYWYRQSLGQGLEFLIYFQGNSAPDKSGLPSDRFSAERTGGSVSTLTIQRTQQEDSAVYLCASSLDKGGGSYEQYFGPGTRLTVT.

V gene TRBV7-3 combines with J gene TRBJ1-1; D is uncertain. Trimming cost V 1 base and J 1 base, with 4 bases left between them. The CDR3 is made up of 13 amino acids. Germline V lookup: CDR1 SGHTA, CDR2 FQGTGA. The CDR3 region has the DNA TGTGCCAGCAGCTTAAGGCCGAACACTGAAGCTTTCTTT. Translating gives CASSLRPNTEAFF.

CDR3 region: CASSLKIGDTEAFF. CDR3 bases: TGTGCCAGCAGCCTGAAAATCGGGGACACTGAAGCTTTCTTT. The rearrangement joins TRBV7-3 to TRBJ1-1, with D hard to call. The CDR3 contains 14 residues. Trimming left V 5 bases short and J 3 bases short, with 13 bases between. Germline V gene lookup returns CDR1 SGHTA and CDR2 FQGTGA.

DNA of the CDR3: TGTGCCAGCAGCTTCGGACTAGCGTTAGAGACCCAGTACTTC. Translating it yields CASSFGLALETQYF. The chain joins TRBV7-8 to TRBJ2-5; TRBD2 agrees at 9 bases. The J segment lost 4 bases and the V segment lost 3 bases, leaving 3 bases of the junction unmatched. The length of the CDR3 is 14 residues. Germline CDR1 reads SGHVS; CDR2 reads FQNEAQ.

The V and J genes are TRBV5-5 and TRBJ1-1; TRBD1 is a possible D gene (5 bases). The CDR3 spans 15 residues. From germline, CDR1 is SGHKS and CDR2 YYEKEE (reference sequence). V dropped 5 bases and J dropped 1 base, with 15 bases sitting between them. The CDR3 nucleotides are TGTGCCAGCAGAAACGGGCAGGGCTCGAACACTGAAGCTTTCTTT. Residues: CASRNGQGSNTEAFF.

The chain uses TRBV6-5 and TRBJ1-2, with a possible D match to TRBD1 (6 bases). The germline V gene has CDR1 MNHEY and CDR2 SVGAGI. V was pared by 5 bases and J by 6 bases, with 13 bases between. The CDR3 totals 13 residues. The DNA of the CDR3 is TGTGCCAGCAGTCACACAGGGATTGATGGCTACACCTTC. Protein: CASSHTGIDGYTF.

This chain connects TRBV6-6 to TRBJ2-2; 8 nucleotides match TRBD1. CDR3 size: 15 residues. Germline V gene lookup returns CDR1 MNHNY and CDR2 SVGAGI (reference sequence). The V gene end was trimmed by 0 bases and the J gene end by 6 bases; junction bases not matched to a gene: 3. Here the CDR3 DNA reads TGTGCCAGCAGTTACTCGAAACAGGGGGCCGGGGAGCTGTTTTTT. Its protein is CASSYSKQGAGELFF.

The chain uses TRBV9 and TRBJ1-3, with D hard to call. The CDR3 spans 15 residues. Trimming took 0 bases from V and 3 from J, leaving 10 bases between them. Germline loops: CDR1 SGDLS, CDR2 YYNGEE. The DNA of the CDR3 is TGTGCCAGCAGCGTAGTTGCAGGCGATGGAAACACCATATATTTT. Protein: CASSVVAGDGNTIYF. The full variable domain, rest sourced from reference TRBV9 and TRBJ1-3, is DSGVTQTPKHLITATGQRVTLRCSPRSGDLSVYWYQQSLDQGLQFLIQYYNGEERAKGNILERFSAQQFPDLHSELNLSSLELGDSALYFCASSVVAGDGNTIYFGEGSWLTVV.